The text below deals with one TCR beta chain. The same CDR3 arises from other DNA sequences in this sample as well. The data were obtained in a study of T cell changes during pregnancy in multiple sclerosis. The ends were cut back, 3 bases at V and 2 bases at J, with 8 bases in the middle. The CDR3 runs to 13 residues. The V gene's germline CDR1 is SGHTA and CDR2 FQGNSA. Measured with immunoSEQ multiplex PCR; TCRdb has only the in-frame clones, and not every one. Of approximately 30,000 clones listed, about 87% are singletons. This chain links TRBV7-2 with TRBJ2-7; TRBD1 is a possible D gene (6 bases). The sample here was CD8+ T cells from peripheral blood mononuclear cells, taken in the first trimester of pregnancy. The clonotype originates from a female donor with multiple sclerosis, enrolled in a pregnancy study. The CDR3 coding sequence is TGTGCCAGCAGCTTGGACAGCGCCTACGAGCAGTACTTC. Translating it yields CASSLDSAYEQYF.